Listed below are T cell receptor beta chains from one sample, sequenced in a study of cytomegalovirus exposure and HLA in healthy donors. The method was immunoSEQ multiplex PCR; TCRdb's version includes in-frame clones alone and lacks a portion of them. The sample records about 150,000 clones, approximately 80% being singletons. The sample consisted of PBMCs. The source is a woman in her forties in good health and CMV-seropositive. CDR3s include the opening cysteine and the closing phenylalanine or tryptophan. The order of the fields is D gene, V gene, J gene, clone size, CDR3 protein, CDR3 DNA. D genes are given only for firm matches. Clone sizes are given selectively: once, few, many, or a class where the clone is expanded.

-	TRBV30	TRBJ1-6	-	CAWSVMRSPLHF	TGTGCCTGGAGTGTTATGCGTTCACCCCTCCACTTT
-	TRBV7-9	TRBJ1-1	-	CASSPPTAVGTEAFF	TGTGCCAGCAGCCCGCCGACAGCTGTTGGCACTGAAGCTTTCTTT
-	TRBV11-2	TRBJ1-2	few	CASSLGTENYGYTF	TGTGCCAGCAGCTTAGGAACAGAGAACTATGGCTACACCTTC
-	TRBV29-1	TRBJ1-2	-	CSVQWAYGYTF	TGCAGCGTACAGTGGGCCTATGGCTACACCTTC
TRBD2	TRBV6-5	TRBJ2-1	-	CASSYSIASGGGEQFF	TGTGCCAGCAGTTACTCGATAGCTAGCGGGGGGGGCGAGCAGTTCTTC
TRBD1	TRBV18	TRBJ2-7	-	CASSPRQGRLEQYF	TGTGCCAGCTCACCGAGACAGGGCCGGCTCGAGCAGTACTTC
-	TRBV28	TRBJ1-6	-	CASSDSSYNSPLHF	TGTGCCAGCAGTGACAGCTCCTATAATTCACCCCTCCACTTT
-	TRBV4-3	TRBJ1-2	once	CASSLDQTPNYGYTF	TGCGCCAGCAGCCTAGATCAAACACCGAACTATGGCTACACCTTC
-	TRBV7-9	TRBJ1-2	-	CSSSLDFRAGGYTF	TGTTCCAGCAGCTTAGATTTCAGGGCCGGAGGCTACACCTTC
TRBD1	TRBV4-3	TRBJ2-7	-	CASSQGLRDRQYF	TGCGCCAGCAGCCAAGGTCTTCGGGACAGGCAGTACTTC
TRBD2	TRBV4-2	TRBJ2-1	few	CASSQEGLRGNEQFF	TGTGCCAGCAGCCAAGAGGGACTACGGGGTAATGAGCAGTTCTTC
TRBD1	TRBV15	TRBJ2-3	few	CATSNGQGLDTQYF	TGTGCCACCAGCAACGGACAGGGACTAGATACGCAGTATTTT
-	TRBV25-1	TRBJ1-1	-	CASSESRWNSMNTEAFF	TGTGCCAGCAGTGAATCACGGTGGAACAGCATGAACACTGAAGCTTTCTTT
TRBD1	TRBV2	TRBJ2-2	-	CASSAGTGVGWELFF	TGTGCCAGCAGTGCTGGGACAGGGGTAGGATGGGAGCTGTTTTTT
-	TRBV2	TRBJ1-5	-	CASSVWPSNQPQHF	TGTGCCAGCAGTGTGTGGCCTAGCAATCAGCCCCAGCATTTT
TRBD2	TRBV15	TRBJ2-7	-	CATSRALAGGPREQYF	TGTGCCACCAGCAGAGCCCTAGCGGGGGGGCCGCGCGAGCAGTACTTC
-	TRBV5-4	TRBJ2-1	-	CASSLVTSSNNEQFF	TGTGCCAGCAGCTTGGTGACTAGTTCTAACAATGAGCAGTTCTTC
TRBD2	TRBV5-6	TRBJ2-2	-	CASSGFGGGTTGELFF	TGTGCCAGCAGCGGTTTTGGCGGGGGGACGACCGGGGAGCTGTTTTTT
TRBD1	TRBV6-1	TRBJ2-2	-	CASRNLRGGAGELFF	TGTGCCAGCAGGAACCTAAGAGGGGGCGCCGGGGAGCTGTTTTTT
-	TRBV19	TRBJ2-7	-	CASTPGGYYEQYF	TGTGCCAGTACCCCAGGCGGGTACTACGAGCAGTACTTC
-	TRBV4-2	TRBJ1-3	-	CASSQLQGAGNTIYF	TGTGCCAGCAGCCAACTACAGGGAGCTGGAAACACCATATATTTT
TRBD1	TRBV5-5	TRBJ2-2	-	CASSRQGYAGELFF	TGTGCCAGCAGCCGACAGGGCTACGCCGGGGAGCTGTTTTTT
TRBD1	TRBV9	TRBJ2-2	-	CASSPRTGLLTGELFF	TGTGCCAGCAGCCCCCGGACAGGGCTTCTCACCGGGGAGCTGTTTTTT
-	TRBV4-2	TRBJ1-5	few	CASSQDRGNQPQHF	TGTGCCAGCAGCCAAGACAGGGGCAATCAGCCCCAGCATTTT
-	TRBV28	TRBJ1-4	once	CASSTNEKLFF	TGTGCCAGCAGTACAAATGAAAAACTGTTTTTT
TRBD1	TRBV6-6	TRBJ1-2	-	CASTRTGVSGYTF	TGTGCCAGCACTAGGACAGGGGTCAGTGGCTACACCTTC
-	TRBV27	TRBJ1-1	-	CASKVSPERMVGAFF	TGTGCCAGCAAGGTATCGCCGGAGAGAATGGTTGGAGCTTTCTTT
-	TRBV19	TRBJ1-2	-	CASSAGVAYGYTF	TGTGCCAGTAGTGCAGGGGTAGCCTATGGCTACACCTTC
-	TRBV14	TRBJ2-2	few	CASSQRRVTNTGELFF	TGTGCCAGCAGCCAAAGGAGGGTTACGAACACCGGGGAGCTGTTTTTT
-	TRBV28	TRBJ1-2	-	CASKRGNYGYTF	TGTGCCAGCAAACGGGGTAACTATGGCTACACCTTC
TRBD1	TRBV19	TRBJ2-6	few	CASSPGQGTGANGLTF	TGTGCCAGTAGTCCCGGACAGGGCACAGGGGCCAACGGCCTGACTTTC
-	TRBV5-1	TRBJ1-1	-	CASSFGGGSGTEAFF	TGCGCCAGCAGCTTCGGGGGGGGATCCGGCACTGAAGCTTTCTTT
-	TRBV6-1	TRBJ1-5	few	CASSGGRQPQHF	TGTGCCAGCAGTGGAGGAAGACAGCCCCAGCATTTT
-	TRBV30	TRBJ2-6	once	CAWTGEATSGANGLTF	TGTGCCTGGACTGGGGAGGCGACCTCTGGGGCCAACGGCCTGACTTTC
-	TRBV15	TRBJ1-2	few	CATSRAGQGPESYTF	TGTGCCACCAGCAGAGCCGGGCAGGGCCCGGAGAGCTACACCTTC
TRBD1	TRBV5-1	TRBJ2-3	-	CASSLEGTGATDTQYF	TGCGCCAGCAGCTTGGAAGGGACAGGGGCTACAGATACGCAGTATTTT
-	TRBV27	TRBJ1-2	few	CASRKKPGTNFGYTF	TGTGCCAGCAGAAAGAAGCCGGGGACAAATTTTGGCTACACCTTC
-	TRBV30	TRBJ1-1	few	CAWSVPDFEAFF	TGTGCCTGGAGTGTACCAGACTTTGAAGCTTTCTTT
-	TRBV19	TRBJ2-3	-	CASRVGGADTQYF	TGTGCCAGTAGGGTAGGGGGGGCAGATACGCAGTATTTT
TRBD1	TRBV2	TRBJ1-2	-	CASSEGRGQGMVGYTF	TGTGCCAGCAGTGAAGGGAGGGGACAGGGCATGGTAGGCTACACCTTC
TRBD1	TRBV30	TRBJ1-6	-	CAWSAGQGDSPLHF	TGTGCCTGGAGTGCGGGACAGGGAGATTCACCCCTCCACTTT
-	TRBV28	TRBJ1-5	-	CASSLLQENQPQHF	TGTGCCAGCAGCCTCCTACAGGAAAATCAGCCCCAGCATTTT
TRBD1	TRBV7-2	TRBJ2-7	-	CASSPSGQIYEQYF	TGTGCCAGCAGCCCCTCGGGACAGATCTACGAGCAGTACTTC
TRBD1	TRBV2	TRBJ2-5	-	CASRTGGGYSLTQYF	TGTGCCAGCAGGACAGGGGGCGGTTATTCGTTGACCCAGTACTTC
-	TRBV12-5	TRBJ1-2	-	CASGLVPGTYYGYTF	TGTGCTAGTGGTTTGGTACCTGGCACATACTATGGCTACACCTTC
-	TRBV7-9	TRBJ2-3	-	CSSSPRGRGSTDTQYF	TGTTCCAGCAGCCCCAGAGGCCGGGGGAGCACAGATACGCAGTATTTT
-	TRBV7-8	TRBJ1-2	-	CASSWSPGGYTF	TGTGCCAGCAGCTGGTCCCCGGGAGGCTACACCTTC
-	TRBV11-1	TRBJ1-2	-	CASSFDSNYWGYTF	TGTGCCAGCAGCTTCGACAGTAACTATTGGGGCTACACCTTC
TRBD1	TRBV18	TRBJ1-1	-	CASSPRSSPQGVNTEAFF	TGTGCCAGCTCACCCAGGTCGAGTCCACAGGGGGTGAACACTGAAGCTTTCTTT